Presented here are 18 T cell receptor beta chains from one specimen sequenced in a study of blood T cell repertoires in COVID-19. The assay was immunoSEQ multiplex PCR, and TCRdb's table has in-frame clones only and misses some. The sample carries roughly 280,000 clones, roughly 90% recorded once. Sequenced input: peripheral blood. Receptors originate from a woman between 50 and 59 years old who had recovered from COVID-19.

The chain links TRBV28 to TRBJ2-7, with TRBD2 matching 13 bases. There are 17 residues in the CDR3. Germline V gene lookup returns CDR1 MDHEN and CDR2 SYDVKM. After removal of 5 bases from V and 0 bases from J, the junction contained 7 bases not matched to a gene. The CDR3 bases are TGTGCCAGCAGTCCTTCGGGACTAGCGGGAAACTCCTACGAGCAGTACTTC. As protein: CASSPSGLAGNSYEQYF.

This chain links TRBV9 with TRBJ2-1; D remains unclear. CDR1 and CDR2 (germline): SGDLS, YYNGEE. V gave up 0 bases and J gave up 0 bases, with 13 bases separating them. CDR3 length: 17 amino acids. The CDR3 loop is CASSVGLAESSYNEQFF. CDR3 DNA sequence: TGTGCCAGCAGCGTAGGTCTGGCGGAGAGCTCCTACAATGAGCAGTTCTTC.

In this sample, this clone turned up a few times. The chain carries TRBV7-2 and TRBJ2-5, with TRBD1 matching over 8 bases. The CDR3 extends over 14 amino acids. Germline V gene data show CDR1 as SGHTA and CDR2 as FQGNSA. J was trimmed by 4 bases and V by 5 bases; bases with no gene match: 6. DNA for the CDR3: TGTGCCAGCAGCCAGCAGGGGGCCCGAGAGACCCAGTACTTC. Its protein product is CASSQQGARETQYF. The variable domain in full, with the rest retrieved from reference TRBV7-2 and TRBJ2-5, is GAGVSQSPSNKVTEKGKDVELRCDPISGHTALYWYRQSLGQGLEFLIYFQGNSAPDKSGLPSDRFSAERTGGSVSTLTIQRTQQEDSAVYLCASSQQGARETQYFGPGTRLLVL.

The chain uses TRBV7-3 and TRBJ2-7; D unclear. V lost 5 bases to trimming and J lost 0 bases, with 11 bases between them. Germline CDR1 reads SGHTA; CDR2 reads FQGTGA. This CDR3 spans 14 amino acids. Here the CDR3 reads CASSPSAASYEQYF. The CDR3 nucleotides are TGTGCCAGCAGCCCCTCGGCGGCCTCCTACGAGCAGTACTTC.

The chain uses TRBV7-4 and TRBJ1-5, with D tentatively TRBD1 (6 bases). Trimming removed 1 base at V and 0 bases at J, with 28 bases between. Germline CDR1 reads SGHVT; CDR2 reads SQSDAQ. The CDR3 runs 22 residues. The CDR3 region is CASSLGLWRGDTSVHSNQPQHF. The CDR3 nucleotides read TGTGCCAGCAGCTTAGGGCTTTGGCGGGGGGACACCAGTGTACATAGCAATCAGCCCCAGCATTTT.

V usage is TRBV28 and J usage is TRBJ2-5, with D possibly TRBD2 on 5 matching bases. Deletions cut 1 base from V and 5 bases from J, with 14 bases between. The CDR3 spans 15 residues. Germline assignment: CDR1 MDHEN and CDR2 SYDVKM. The CDR3 reads CASSLYRDPEETQYF. The CDR3 DNA is TGTGCCAGCAGTTTATATCGGGATCCCGAGGAGACCCAGTACTTC.

The chain joins TRBV2 to TRBJ1-5; 8 bases agree with TRBD1. CDR1 is SNHLY, CDR2 FYNNEI, per germline. The CDR3 runs to 15 residues. The V gene end was trimmed by 5 bases and the J gene end by 4 bases; junction bases not matched to a gene: 7. In nucleotides, the CDR3 is TGTGCCAGCAGTTCTAGGACAGGGAGTAATCAGCCCCAGCATTTT. It codes for CASSSRTGSNQPQHF.

In DNA form, the CDR3 reads TGTGCCAGCAGCAGGGACAGGGGCTACGAGCAGTACTTC. The encoded protein is CASSRDRGYEQYF. This sequence joins TRBV6-2 or TRBV6-3 and TRBJ2-7; 10 bases map to TRBD1. Germline CDR1 reads MNHEY; CDR2 reads SVGEGT. J lost 3 bases, V lost 6 bases, and 2 bases had no gene match. The CDR3 is 13 amino acids.

V and J are TRBV5-1 and TRBJ2-7; tentatively, D is TRBD2 (5 bases). The length of the CDR3 is 17 residues. CDR1 and CDR2 (germline): SGHRS, YFSETQ. V lost 1 base and J 4 bases, leaving 21 bases between the germline ends. The CDR3 DNA is TGCGCCAGCAGCTTGCCTGCGGGTTCGGGTTTATCGTACGAGCAGTACTTC. This gives the protein CASSLPAGSGLSYEQYF.

The V call is TRBV7-2, the J call TRBJ2-4; D may be TRBD2 (5 bases). The CDR3 covers 14 residues. Deletions cut 5 bases from V and 0 bases from J, with 8 bases between. Germline CDR1 is SGHTA and CDR2 is FQGNSA. CDR3 sequence: CASSPGVAKNIQYF. CDR3 bases: TGTGCCAGCAGCCCCGGGGTAGCCAAAAACATTCAGTACTTC. The full variable domain, in which reference TRBV7-2 and TRBJ2-4 provide the parts outside the CDR3, is GAGVSQSPSNKVTEKGKDVELRCDPISGHTALYWYRQSLGQGLEFLIYFQGNSAPDKSGLPSDRFSAERTGGSVSTLTIQRTQQEDSAVYLCASSPGVAKNIQYFGAGTRLSVL.

V gene TRBV6-5 combines with J gene TRBJ2-7, with D perhaps matching TRBD2 (6 bases). The CDR3 totals 13 residues. V was shortened by 0 bases and J by 7 bases, with 10 bases between the two germline ends. Germline-derived CDR1 and CDR2 are MNHEY and SVGAGI. Here the CDR3 DNA reads TGTGCCAGCAGTTACTCGGGGGGACGGGAGCAGTACTTC. It is translated as CASSYSGGREQYF.

Of note for this clone: The junction departs from the called germline gene at one end, perhaps through a read error. The chain joins TRBV7-3 to TRBJ2-1; D is uncertain. CDR1 SGHTA and CDR2 FQGTGA come from the germline V gene. This CDR3 has 13 residues. The CDR3: CASSLFRGDERFF. The CDR3 coding sequence is TGTGCCAGCAGCTTATTCCGAGGCGATGAGCGGTTCTTC.

The J gene is TRBJ2-7, the V gene TRBV5-3; TRBD2 might be the D (6 bases). TRBV5-3 is marked as an open reading frame, function uncertain. CDR3 length equals 14 residues. V was clipped by 4 bases and J by 1 base, with 12 bases between them. The CDR3 DNA reads as TGTGCCAGAAGCGGCCAGGAGGGATCCTACGAGCAGTACTTC. This translates into CARSGQEGSYEQYF.

This clone was seen a single time. V gene TRBV5-1 combines with J gene TRBJ2-2; D gene uncertain. The CDR3 is 13 residues long. Germline assignment: CDR1 SGHRS and CDR2 YFSETQ. V was pared by 0 bases and J by 5 bases, with 5 bases between. CDR3 in amino acids: CASSLAVTGELFF. The CDR3, as DNA: TGCGCCAGCAGCTTGGCCGTTACCGGGGAGCTGTTTTTT.

V usage is TRBV5-5 and J usage is TRBJ1-5, with 8 bases that match TRBD1. With 9 bases clipped from V and 7 bases from J, the junction kept 6 bases outside the gene matches. Per germline, CDR1 SGHKS and CDR2 YYEKEE (reference sequence). The CDR3 consists of 12 residues. The CDR3 region has the DNA TGTGCCACCGGACAGGGCCCCCAGCCCCAGCATTTT. Translating it yields CATGQGPQPQHF.

This clone appeared once. This chain links TRBV18 with TRBJ2-7; 7 positions agree with TRBD1. J lost 2 bases, V lost 6 bases, and 7 bases had no gene match. The germline gives CDR1 KGHSH, CDR2 LQKENI. This CDR3 has 14 amino acids. The CDR3 bases are TGTGCCAGCTCTCTTGGGACAGATGCCTACGAGCAGTACTTC. Encoded protein: CASSLGTDAYEQYF. Variable domain in full (rest from reference TRBV18 and TRBJ2-7): NAGVMQNPRHLVRRRGQEARLRCSPMKGHSHVYWYRQLPEEGLKFMVYLQKENIIDESGMPKERFSAEFPKEGPSILRIQQVVRGDSAAYFCASSLGTDAYEQYFGPGTRLTVT.

The chain links TRBV9 to TRBJ2-7, with D maybe TRBD1 (5 bases). Trimming pared 5 bases from V and 3 bases from J, leaving 12 bases between. Germline V gives CDR1 SGDLS, CDR2 YYNGEE. The CDR3 is 13 amino acids. The chain's CDR3 is CASSRQWGYEQYF. For the CDR3, the DNA is TGTGCCAGCAGTAGACAGTGGGGCTACGAGCAGTACTTC.

The chain employs TRBV30 and TRBJ1-1, with no clear D. V lost 0 bases and J 1 base, leaving 6 bases between the germline ends. Germline V gene sequence: CDR1 GTSNPN, CDR2 SVGIG (reference sequence). This CDR3 region has 13 residues. CDR3 sequence (DNA): TGTGCCTGGAGTGTCTCCTGGAACACTGAAGCTTTCTTT. Its protein product is CAWSVSWNTEAFF.